Below, 27 T cell receptor beta chains from the same sample are listed, as sequenced in a study of beta chain features in type 1 diabetes. The study, taken as a whole, reports: Shortening that was moderate but significant affected the TCRB CDR3s of Type 1 diabetes patients in all four CD4+ subsets.

The antigens of these receptors remain unknown. Since all of the isolated RNA was reverse transcribed, expressed TCRB transcripts were what got sequenced. The repertoire was sequenced with immunoSEQ multiplex PCR; TCRdb's copy has only in-frame clones and lacks some. The top ten clones hold more than 0.09% of a sample with around 710,000 clones, 12% of them seen once. Sequencing used naive CD4+ T cells from blood. These TCRs come from a man aged 25-40 years with type 1 diabetes.

This clone has just a few counts. Different DNA sequences within this sample yield the same CDR3. V and J are TRBV7-2 and TRBJ1-1; 7 bases align to TRBD1. Germline V CDR1 and CDR2: SGHTA, FQGNSA. The CDR3 contains 14 residues. The junction had 2 bases not matched to a gene; V was cut back by 0 bases and J by 4 bases. The CDR3 nucleotides are TGTGCCAGCAGCTTAGCAGGGGGCGGCACTGAAGCTTTCTTT. It yields the protein CASSLAGGGTEAFF.

The gene calls are TRBV7-4 and TRBJ2-5; tentatively, D is TRBD1 (7 bases). The CDR3 spans 21 residues. The germline V gene has CDR1 SGHVT and CDR2 SQSDAQ. The germline V and J ends were trimmed by 5 bases and 1 base, with 32 bases remaining between them. CDR3 nucleotide sequence: TGTGCCAGCAGCCCCCAGGGGGGATCTAGAAGACGCCATCGACCCCAAGAGACCCAGTACTTC. Protein product: CASSPQGGSRRRHRPQETQYF.

The gene calls are TRBV18 and TRBJ2-2; 8 nucleotides line up with TRBD1. V was pared by 2 bases and J by 6 bases, with 8 bases of the junction left unmatched. The germline CDR1 and CDR2 sequences are KGHSH and LQKENI. The CDR3 spans 16 residues. CDR3 coding DNA: TGTGCCAGCTCACCAAGCGAACAGGGGGTTTCCGGGGAGCTGTTTTTT. This encodes CASSPSEQGVSGELFF.

This clone turned up a few times. This chain uses TRBV10-3 with TRBJ1-2; 7 nucleotides align to TRBD1. Germline V gene lookup returns CDR1 ENHRY and CDR2 SYGVKD. Losses at the gene ends were 3 bases for V and 4 bases for J; bases not matched to a gene: 8. The CDR3 sequence is 15 residues long. CDR3 coding DNA: TGTGCCATCAGTGAAAATGCAGGGGGTGGCTATGGCTACACCTTC. Translation gives CAISENAGGGYGYTF.

In this sample, this clone turned up a few times. The chain joins TRBV5-1 to TRBJ1-5; D is undetermined. Germline V gives CDR1 SGHRS, CDR2 YFSETQ. Between the trimmed V and J ends, which lost 4 bases and 0 bases, there was a span of 11 bases. The CDR3 totals 15 residues. The CDR3 sequence: CASSLIDSSNQPQHF. For the CDR3, the DNA is TGCGCCAGCAGCCTAATCGATAGTAGCAATCAGCCCCAGCATTTT.

V and J are TRBV7-2 and TRBJ2-2; TRBD1 agrees at 8 bases. The CDR3 extends over 17 amino acids. Trimming cost V 6 bases and J 4 bases; bases outside gene matches: 13. Germline V gene sequence: CDR1 SGHTA, CDR2 FQGNSA. The chain's CDR3 is CASSLTMGTGFTGELFF. The CDR3 nucleotides read TGTGCCAGCAGTCTTACTATGGGGACAGGTTTCACCGGGGAGCTGTTTTTT.

V gene TRBV4-3 combines with J gene TRBJ1-2; possibly TRBD1 for D (5 bases). From germline, CDR1 is LGHNA and CDR2 YSLEER. The V and J ends lost 0 bases and 0 bases respectively, with 11 bases between them. The CDR3 runs 16 residues. CDR3 sequence reads: CASSQDFGGTNYGYTF. DNA of the CDR3: TGCGCCAGCAGCCAAGATTTTGGGGGGACTAACTATGGCTACACCTTC.

This chain uses TRBV7-6 with TRBJ2-5; maybe TRBD1 (6 bases). The CDR3 has 14 residues. The germline V and J ends were trimmed by 4 bases and 4 bases, with 13 bases remaining between them. The germline gives CDR1 SGHVS, CDR2 FNYEAQ. CDR3 in DNA: TGTGCCAGCAGCTCCGGGACAAGGGTAGAGACCCAGTACTTC. Protein: CASSSGTRVETQYF. Using reference TRBV7-6 and TRBJ2-5 for the parts outside the CDR3, the full variable domain is GAGVSQSPRYKVTKRGQDVALRCDPISGHVSLYWYRQALGQGPEFLTYFNYEAQQDKSGLPNDRFSAERPEGSISTLTIQRTEQRDSAMYRCASSSGTRVETQYFGPGTRLLVL.

This chain uses TRBV6-5 with TRBJ1-4; perhaps TRBD1 as D (6 bases). Germline assignment: CDR1 MNHEY and CDR2 SVGAGI. Trimming removed 8 bases from V and 13 bases from J, with 20 bases in between. CDR3 size: 13 residues. The CDR3 here is CASRSRRGDGLFF. CDR3 coding DNA: TGTGCCAGCCGGTCTCGCAGGGGAGACGGACTGTTTTTT.

The chain employs TRBV5-1 and TRBJ1-6; perhaps TRBD1 as D (6 bases). The CDR3 is made up of 15 amino acids. Trimming left V 4 bases short and J 7 bases short, with 15 bases between. Germline V gene data show CDR1 as SGHRS and CDR2 as YFSETQ. The chain's CDR3 is CASSALGGNNSPLHF. The CDR3 nucleotides are TGCGCCAGCAGCGCCCTAGGGGGTAACAATTCACCCCTCCACTTT.

There are a few counts of this clone. V usage is TRBV6-5 and J usage is TRBJ1-1; 10 nucleotides match TRBD1. Looked up from germline, CDR1 is MNHEY and CDR2 is SVGAGI. V lost 2 bases and J lost 5; bases outside the gene matches: 2. This CDR3 region has 14 residues. The chain's CDR3 is CASSYGTGATEAFF. The CDR3, as DNA: TGTGCCAGCAGTTACGGGACAGGGGCGACTGAAGCTTTCTTT.

This clone was observed a handful of times. This chain joins TRBV28 and TRBJ2-5; the match to TRBD1 covers 8 bases. V lost 7 bases to trimming and J lost 4 bases; unmatched junction nucleotides: 11. The V gene's germline CDR1 is MDHEN and CDR2 SYDVKM. There are 15 residues in the CDR3. In nucleotides, the CDR3 is TGTGCCAGCACCTGGAGGACAGGGTCGGTAGAGACCCAGTACTTC. Translated, it gives CASTWRTGSVETQYF.

Notes on this clone: A junction end diverges from the germline sequence, so it may reflect a read error. The chain joins TRBV18 to TRBJ1-2; D ambiguous. The CDR3 runs to 15 residues. Looked up from germline, CDR1 is KGHSH and CDR2 is LQKENI. The CDR3 sequence: CASSPQEDPPSTRSF. The CDR3 DNA sequence: TGTGCCAGCTCACCACAGGAGGATCCCCCATCTACCCGGTCCTTC.

There are a few counts of this clone. The genes are TRBV20-1 and TRBJ1-2; D call uncertain. Germline-derived CDR1 and CDR2 are DFQATT and SNEGSKA (reference sequence). The V end was cut by 3 bases, the J end by 4 bases, with 6 bases between. The CDR3 consists of 11 residues. The CDR3 loop is CSASPSYGYTF. The CDR3 region has the DNA TGCAGTGCTAGTCCCTCCTATGGCTACACCTTC.

This clone was counted only a few times. This rearrangement joins TRBV9 to TRBJ1-1, with 9 bases fitting TRBD1. Germline CDR1 SGDLS, CDR2 YYNGEE. The CDR3 consists of 14 residues. Trimming took 7 bases from V and 4 from J; bases not matched to a gene: 8. The CDR3: CASSPGQGSTEAFF. In DNA, the CDR3 is TGTGCCAGCTCTCCGGGACAGGGATCCACTGAAGCTTTCTTT.

The rearrangement uses TRBV30 and TRBJ1-5; D gene uncertain. V lost 2 bases and J 1 base, leaving 9 bases between the germline ends. This CDR3 is 14 amino acids long. The germline V gene encodes CDR1 GTSNPN and CDR2 SVGIG (reference sequence). DNA of the CDR3: TGTGCCTGGAGTCAGACAAGGAGCAATCAGCCCCAGCATTTT. This encodes CAWSQTRSNQPQHF.

This clone was observed a handful of times. This chain connects TRBV7-2 to TRBJ1-3; D is undetermined. Germline V lookup: CDR1 SGHTA, CDR2 FQGNSA. V dropped 3 bases and J dropped 3 bases, with 9 bases sitting between them. CDR3 length: 14 residues. CDR3 protein: CASSLSSNGNTIYF. CDR3 coding DNA: TGTGCCAGCAGCTTGTCATCAAATGGAAACACCATATATTTT.

The chain uses TRBV20-1 and TRBJ2-7; D may correspond to TRBD1 or TRBD2 (5 bases each). The CDR3 has 11 residues. In germline, CDR1 is DFQATT, CDR2 SNEGSKA (reference sequence). This CDR3 is CMGEFSYEQYF. CDR3 DNA sequence: TGCATGGGGGAATTCTCCTACGAGCAGTACTTC.

A few counts support this clone. The chain recombines TRBV20-1 with TRBJ2-7; the D gene is possibly TRBD1 (5 bases). CDR3 length: 11 amino acids. CDR1 is DFQATT, CDR2 SNEGSKA, per germline (reference sequence). V was clipped by 6 bases and J by 3 bases, with 9 bases between them. The CDR3 region has the DNA TGCAGTGCACTGACAGTCTACGAGCAGTACTTC. Its protein product is CSALTVYEQYF.

CDR3 nucleotides: TGTGCCAGCAGCGTAGAGGTAGCGGGATACAATGAGCAGTTCTTC. Amino acid sequence: CASSVEVAGYNEQFF. J is TRBJ2-1 and V is TRBV7-2, with 8 bases that match TRBD2. This CDR3 spans 15 amino acids. After removal of 5 bases from V and 4 bases from J, the junction contained 7 bases not matched to a gene. Germline V gene sequence: CDR1 SGHTA, CDR2 FQGNSA.

This clone appeared many times. The rearrangement joins TRBV5-4 to TRBJ2-2; 8 bases align to TRBD1. The CDR3 has 13 residues. CDR1 is SGHNT, CDR2 YYREEE, per germline (reference sequence). The ends lost 4 bases at V and 5 bases at J; junction bases unmatched: 1. The CDR3 is CASSRDRTGELFF. In DNA, the CDR3 is TGTGCCAGCAGCCGGGACAGGACCGGGGAGCTGTTTTTT.

This clone was detected once. This sequence joins TRBV6-5 and TRBJ1-1, with a tentative D call TRBD1 (6 bases). Germline V gene sequence: CDR1 MNHEY, CDR2 SVGAGI. This CDR3 is built from 12 residues. Trimming removed 2 bases from V and 10 bases from J, with 11 bases in between. CDR3 sequence reads: CASSYRDNVAFF. For the CDR3, the DNA is TGTGCCAGCAGTTACCGGGACAATGTAGCTTTCTTT.

In this sample, this clone turned up a few times. The chain links TRBV9 to TRBJ1-2, with 10 bases fitting TRBD1. Looked up from germline, CDR1 is SGDLS and CDR2 is YYNGEE. V dropped 3 bases and J dropped 7; count of bases not matched to a gene: 9. The CDR3 totals 15 residues. The CDR3 here is CASSAGTGDDGGYTF. The CDR3 DNA sequence: TGTGCCAGCAGCGCCGGGACAGGGGATGATGGTGGCTACACCTTC.

V and J are TRBV18 and TRBJ1-1; 7 bases map to TRBD1. The CDR3 length is 16 residues. Germline CDR1 is KGHSH and CDR2 is LQKENI. V gave up 3 bases and J gave up 0 bases; unmatched junction bases: 7. The CDR3 DNA reads as TGTGCCAGCTCACCGCTGCAGGGGGGCATGAACACTGAAGCTTTCTTT. It translates to CASSPLQGGMNTEAFF.

V gene TRBV5-4 combines with J gene TRBJ1-4; 9 bases map to TRBD1. This CDR3 has 15 amino acids. V dropped 3 bases and J dropped 7; count of bases not matched to a gene: 7. Germline assignment: CDR1 SGHNT and CDR2 YYREEE (reference sequence). CDR3 coding DNA: TGTGCCAGCAGCTGGGGGACAGGGCTCTCTGAAAAACTGTTTTTT. Its translation: CASSWGTGLSEKLFF. The variable domain in full, with the rest retrieved from reference TRBV5-4 and TRBJ1-4, is ETGVTQSPTHLIKTRGQQVTLRCSSQSGHNTVSWYQQALGQGPQFIFQYYREEENGRGNFPPRFSGLQFPNYSSELNVNALELDDSALYLCASSWGTGLSEKLFFGSGTQLSVL.

This clone has a handful of counts. The chain combines TRBV7-2 with TRBJ2-2, with 7 bases aligning to TRBD1. CDR1 SGHTA and CDR2 FQGNSA come from the germline V gene. The J segment lost 5 bases and the V segment lost 1 base, leaving 1 base of the junction unmatched. The CDR3 spans 14 residues. CDR3 nucleotide sequence: TGTGCCAGCAGCTTAGACAGGGGTACCGGGGAGCTGTTTTTT. Translated, it gives CASSLDRGTGELFF.

V usage is TRBV11-3 and J usage is TRBJ1-1; perhaps TRBD1 as D (5 bases). The CDR3 covers 15 residues. Germline CDR1 SGHNT, CDR2 YENEEA. The V end was cut by 4 bases, the J end by 5 bases, with 17 bases between. The CDR3, as DNA: TGTGCCAGCAGCTCGTATAACACAGGTGGAACTGAAGCTTTCTTT. Its translation is CASSSYNTGGTEAFF.